The 19 T cell receptor beta chains below were found in one sample sequenced in a study of tumor-infiltrating lymphocytes in primary liver carcinoma. Starting material for RNA and DNA co-extraction consisted of about 20-32 mg of unsorted bulk tissue. A constant-region primer served to make TCR beta cDNA from about 490 ng total RNA. Amplification in three nested multiplex PCR rounds with slightly modified ARM-PCR gave rise to TCR beta libraries. Primers for the first two PCR rounds were TRBV1-TRBV30 forward primers and a C-beta reverse primer (about 10 cycles per round). MiXCR, run by TCRdb on the multiplex PCR reads, gives a single entry per CDR3 protein. The sample lists approximately 120,000 distinct CDR3 sequences; under 65% were seen once. Sequenced sample: liver tumor tissue from sampling region 3. Documented subset: tumor region T3, left-lateral pole. These TCRs come from a woman aged 60-75 years with primary liver carcinoma and hepatitis B virus infection.

Concerning this clonotype: This CDR3 fails to terminate in the conserved phenylalanine or tryptophan, so it likely reflects a read error. The chain uses TRBV11-3 and TRBJ2-1, with TRBD1 as a possible D gene (5 bases). The CDR3 is made up of 14 amino acids. Germline V CDR1 and CDR2: SGHNT, YENEEA. Between the trimmed V and J ends, which lost 8 bases and 0 bases, there was a span of 11 bases. CDR3 sequence (DNA): TGTGCCAGCGGCGCTCAGGGCTCCTACAATGAGCAGTTCTTA. Protein product: CASGAQGSYNEQFL.

This rearrangement joins TRBV5-1 to TRBJ2-7, with D possibly matching TRBD2 (6 bases). V lost 4 bases and J 10 bases, leaving 24 bases between the germline ends. The length of the CDR3 is 15 residues. Per germline, CDR1 SGHRS and CDR2 YFSETQ. DNA of the CDR3: TGCGCCAGCAGCGCCACGATAGGGGACTTAAGGGAACAGTACTTC. Protein: CASSATIGDLREQYF.

A word on this clonotype: One end of the junction fails to match germline, which may point to a read error. The gene calls are TRBV11-3 and TRBJ1-1; D call uncertain. The CDR3 consists of 13 residues. Germline CDR1 and CDR2: SGHNT and YENEEA. DNA for the CDR3: TGTGCCAGCTGCTTAGAGGCGGTTACCCGGGTTTTCTTT. Its translation is CASCLEAVTRVFF.

The table lists this clonotype with a few counts. This may arise from a read error, as a much more abundant clone is one base away. The chain carries TRBV2 and TRBJ2-7, with D possibly being TRBD1 (6 bases). The CDR3 covers 14 residues. Germline values: CDR1 SNHLY, CDR2 FYNNEI. V lost 7 bases and J lost 9, with 22 bases in between. The CDR3 loop reads CASTPPGAIHGQYF. The CDR3 nucleotides are TGTGCCAGCACCCCCCCAGGGGCGATTCACGGGCAGTACTTC. The full variable domain, in which reference TRBV2 and TRBJ2-7 provide the parts outside the CDR3, is EPEVTQTPSHQVTQMGQEVILRCVPISNHLYFYWYRQILGQKVEFLVSFYNNEISEKSEIFDDQFSVERPDGSNFTLKIRSTKLEDSAMYFCASTPPGAIHGQYFGPGTRLTVT.

As concerns this clonotype: Compared with germline, one end of the junction differs, possibly owing to a read error. The CDR3 DNA reads TGTGCCAGTACAGAGGGTATAACCCTCTCCTACCAGCAGTACTTC. Its translation: CASTEGITLSYQQYF. The rearrangement joins TRBV28 to TRBJ2-7; maybe TRBD2 (5 bases). Per germline, CDR1 MDHEN and CDR2 SYDVKM. This CDR3 comprises 15 residues.

Concerning this clonotype: This sequence may be a read error, since a much larger clone differs from it by one base. The chain combines TRBV14 with TRBJ2-1; 7 bases are shared with TRBD2. Germline values: CDR1 SGHDN, CDR2 FVKESK. Trimming cost V 4 bases and J 13 bases; bases outside gene matches: 4. This CDR3 has 11 amino acids. CDR3 loop: CASSLATSQFF. CDR3 nucleotides: TGTGCCAGCAGCCTAGCGACTAGCCAGTTCTTC.

This clonotype was counted ten times or more. J is TRBJ2-1 and V is TRBV4-2; 12 positions match TRBD2. The CDR3 is made up of 18 amino acids. The V and J ends lost 1 base and 4 bases, in that order; junction bases with no gene match: 8. The germline gives CDR1 LGHNA, CDR2 YNFKEQ. CDR3 loop: CASSQGLAGVPGYNEQFF. CDR3 DNA: TGTGCCAGCAGCCAAGGACTAGCGGGAGTTCCTGGGTACAATGAGCAGTTCTTC.

As concerns this clonotype: One end of the junction is discordant with germline, which a read error may explain. This sequence joins TRBV19 and TRBJ1-1, with 8 bases aligning to TRBD1. In germline, CDR1 is LNHDA, CDR2 SQIVND (reference sequence). The CDR3 has 15 amino acids. This chain's CDR3 is CASSIPGGTNTEVFF. In DNA form, the CDR3 reads TGTGCCAGTAGTATACCAGGGGGCACAAACACTGAAGTTTTCTTT.

Remarks on this clonotype: Since a much larger clone is just one base distant, this may be a read error. DNA of the CDR3: TGTGCCAGCAGCGTATCAGGACAGGGCTACATTGAGCAGTTCTTC. It translates to CASSVSGQGYIEQFF. V usage is TRBV9 and J usage is TRBJ2-1; TRBD1 matches at 8 bases. CDR1 SGDLS and CDR2 YYNGEE come from the germline V gene. The CDR3 has 15 residues.

On this clonotype itself: The conserved final phenylalanine or tryptophan is absent from the CDR3, which likely points to a read error. V and J are TRBV28 and TRBJ1-1, with TRBD1 matching 7 bases. The CDR3 has 15 amino acids. The germline V gene encodes CDR1 MDHEN and CDR2 SYDVKM. The ends lost 6 bases at V and 2 bases at J; junction bases unmatched: 9. The CDR3 region is CASSRTGTVNTEAFI. CDR3 nucleotide sequence: TGTGCCAGCAGCCGCACGGGGACAGTTAACACTGAAGCTTTCATT.

Note on this clonotype: One end of the junction does not line up with germline, which may come from a read error. This chain connects TRBV11-3 to TRBJ2-1; D gene ambiguous. The CDR3 covers 17 residues. Per germline, CDR1 SGHNT and CDR2 YENEEA. CDR3 region: CVNSLDPRSFSYNEQFF. As DNA, the CDR3 is TGTGTCAACAGCTTAGATCCCAGGAGTTTTTCCTATAATGAGCAGTTCTTC.

J is TRBJ2-1 and V is TRBV6-5, with 10 bases matching TRBD1. Trimming cost V 8 bases and J 3 bases; bases outside gene matches: 4. The CDR3 consists of 14 residues. The germline gives CDR1 MNHEY, CDR2 SVGAGI. The CDR3 here is CASWGQGCYNEQFF. The DNA of the CDR3 is TGTGCCAGCTGGGGACAGGGGTGCTACAATGAGCAGTTCTTC.

About this clonotype: Given a much more abundant clone one base away, this may be a read error. The CDR3 ends on some other residue instead of the conserved phenylalanine or tryptophan, so this is likely a read error. DNA of the CDR3: TGCAGCGTTGATGTCGGGGGTGGAAGCACCATATATTAT. Amino acids: CSVDVGGGSTIYY. The rearrangement links TRBV29-1 to TRBJ1-3; possibly TRBD1 for D (5 bases). Germline CDR1 is SQVTM and CDR2 is ANQGSEA. This CDR3 has 13 residues.

The CDR3 bases are TGCAGCGTAACTCGGACAGGAAGTTTCTACGAGCAGTACTTC. Amino acid sequence: CSVTRTGSFYEQYF. The chain is built from TRBV29-1 and TRBJ2-7, with 7 bases fitting TRBD1. The CDR3 consists of 14 residues. With V trimmed by 6 bases and J by 3 bases, 11 bases remained unmatched. From germline, CDR1 is SQVTM and CDR2 ANQGSEA.

As regards this clonotype: Compared with germline, one end of the junction differs, possibly owing to a read error. The genes are TRBV11-2 and TRBJ2-1; perhaps TRBD2 as D (5 bases). The CDR3 is made up of 15 amino acids. CDR1 is SGHAT, CDR2 FQNNGV, per germline. DNA of the CDR3: TGTGCCTGCAGCTTAATATCACAGTCCACGGGGGAGCAGTTCTTC. Residues: CACSLISQSTGEQFF.

In regard to this clonotype: Being one base from a much bigger clone, this may be a read error. This chain links TRBV10-3 with TRBJ2-7; 9 bases fit TRBD2. Trimming took 8 bases from V and 4 from J; bases not matched to a gene: 9. Germline CDR1 ENHRY, CDR2 SYGVKD. The CDR3 runs 14 residues. CDR3 amino acids: CAIAGGGADYEQYF. The CDR3 bases are TGTGCCATCGCGGGAGGGGGGGCGGATTACGAGCAGTACTTC.

The chain combines TRBV11-2 with TRBJ1-3; D uncertain. Per the germline V gene, CDR1 is SGHAT and CDR2 is FQNNGV. The CDR3 is 14 residues long. CDR3: CISSSGNYADTIYF. CDR3 nucleotides: TGTATCAGCAGCTCCGGAAATTACGCGGACACCATATATTTT.

To note about this clonotype: One end of the junction fails to match germline, which may point to a read error. The chain joins TRBV6-6 to TRBJ2-7, with D uncertain. Germline CDR1 reads MNHNY; CDR2 reads SVGAGI (reference sequence). CDR3 size: 13 residues. CDR3 nucleotide sequence: TGTGCTAGCAGTTCCGGAGTGATCTACGAGCAGTACTTC. This encodes CASSSGVIYEQYF.

As concerns this clonotype: A much larger clone differs by one base, so this may be a read error. The rearrangement links TRBV28 to TRBJ2-7, with TRBD1 matching over 7 bases. The CDR3 covers 15 residues. From germline, CDR1 is MDHEN and CDR2 SYDVKM. CDR3 amino acids: CASNLSSGQNWEQYF. For the CDR3, the DNA is TGTGCCAGCAATTTAAGTTCGGGACAGAACTGGGAGCAGTACTTC.